The entry below describes one T cell receptor beta chain. Which antigen it targets is not known. Base qualities were left out, and no much larger clone turns up one base away. The CDR3 regions of human TCRbeta chains were analyzed by immunosequencing. On the authors' methods: Repertoire TCRs were matched against a reference library of SARS-CoV-2-specific TCRs generated with the MIRA antigen-specificity platform. Breadth meant the fraction of unique TCRs that were SARS-CoV-2-associated, whereas depth meant the fraction of total T cells that were SARS-CoV-2-associated. Using the MIRA data, each spike-specific TCR was mapped to the spike region that the TCR reacts to and placed in a CD4 or CD8 class. Log10-transformed breadth and depth values were compared by one-way ANOVA with Sidak's multiple comparisons tests. What TCRdb holds here is the immuneACCESS table cut down to in-frame rearrangements. Part of the clones is not present; checked against another copy, under half of the missing clones reflect an unresolved V gene, and the others are unexplained. V, J and clone size derive from that table, while D and trimming were established from the DNA sequence. A total of 85,000 to 90,000 clones appear in this sample, about nine tenths of them only once. Clones ranked in the top ten supply about 2.2% of the sample.

The time point label of this sample denotes: baseline before first vaccination. The vaccinee samples were drawn from two UK trials, COV001 and COV002, one of which was a single-blind randomized controlled phase 2/3 trial testing AZD1222 (ChAdOx1 nCoV-19) in healthy adults. For TCRbeta chain sequencing, PBMC samples from trial participants were taken at day 0 and at day 28 after the second dose. The data were taken from a study of T cell responses to AZD1222 COVID-19 vaccine (dated by TCRdb to the early 2020s). As for the study more broadly: AZD1222 recipients with second doses at about 4 weeks or about 12 weeks were pooled, because spike-specific TCR depth and breadth did not differ between schedules. TCR sequencing was performed for about 240 trial participants, of whom about 200 were given two doses of AZD1222 and roughly 25 were given two doses of MenACWY control vaccine. Trial participants were enrolled into age subgroups of 18-55, 56-69 and 70-plus years, which contained roughly 150, 30 and 60 TCR-sequenced participants, respectively. The research as a whole found: The whole spike protein was spanned by vaccine-associated CD4 TCRs, and dominant responses were seen in regions 160-218 and 743-854. Conclusions about previously exposed vaccinees are limited, since just 5 or 6 AZD1222 recipients were seropositive for SARS-CoV-2 at baseline. Reportedly, almost half of the unique spike-specific TCRs recognized epitopes lying outside the regions that are mutated in the B.1.351 and B.1.1.7 variants. In the small 56-69-year group, the increase in depth fell short of significance, most likely because of low power. Participants were mostly white British and included more females than males, and it was suggested by the authors that clonal diversity may have been underestimated. No day 14 peak-response samples were available, so repertoires were characterized only after the peak T cell response. Spike-specific TCR breadth and depth rose significantly after two AZD1222 doses compared with day 0 and with MenACWY recipients.

Relative to germline, V is 2 bases shorter and J is 4 bases shorter, with 22 bases between their ends. Reading from cysteine to phenylalanine, the CDR3 counts 18 amino acids. Only the CDR3 part of the read is kept: 54 bases, read in frame from the first base. CDR1 and CDR2 were assigned from the germline V gene as MNHEY and SVGEGT. The rearrangement combines TRBV6-2 or TRBV6-3 with TRBJ2-3, with the D gene tentatively TRBD1 or TRBD2, based on 5 matching bases in each. The source was peripheral blood, collected on day 0 of AZD1222 vaccination. The sequence derives from an adult in good health. The CDR3: CASSYRRGALHEADTQYF. The base sequence is TGTGCCAGCAGTTACCGAAGGGGAGCCCTCCATGAGGCAGATACGCAGTATTTT.